This TCR beta chain was identified in a study of tumor-infiltrating lymphocytes in primary liver carcinoma. Study summary: The cohort consisted of patients whose primary liver carcinoma was surgically resected. Staged T1-T3 N0M0, the tumors had sizes that ranged from about 4.2 to 11 cm across. Study results and caveats: The study found a significantly higher top-250-clone fraction in tumors than in blood (p = 0.039). Overlap between tumor regions exceeded overlap of tumor with adjacent tissue or blood.

Germline V CDR1 and CDR2: MNHNS, SASEGT. This CDR3 is 14 amino acids long. Deletions cut 4 bases from V and 5 bases from J, with 13 bases between. A constant-region primer served to make TCR beta cDNA from 500 to 550 ng total RNA. Construction of TCR beta libraries relied on three successive nested multiplex PCR rounds employing slightly modified ARM-PCR. Rounds one and two of PCR, each of 10 cycles, were primed with TRBV1-TRBV30 forward primers and a C-beta reverse primer. In TCRdb, the multiplex PCR reads were re-called with MiXCR into one record per CDR3 protein. The sample has almost 200,000 distinct CDR3 sequences, about 61% seen once. RNA was extracted from whole blood without cell sorting, alongside germline DNA. Of note for this clonotype: Its antigen is not identified.

This clonotype was obtained from a woman aged 60-75 years with primary liver carcinoma and hepatitis B virus infection. V and J are TRBV6-1 and TRBJ2-3; D might be TRBD1 (6 bases). Sequenced sample: peripheral blood. CDR3 region: CASSVRQVLDTQYF. The CDR3, as DNA: TGTGCCAGCAGTGTCAGACAGGTGTTAGATACGCAGTATTTT.